Presented here are 17 T cell receptor beta chains from one specimen sequenced in a study of T-cell memory formation after mild COVID-19. From the 5' RACE reads, TCRdb called clonotypes with MiXCR, one entry per CDR3 protein. Among about half a million distinct CDR3 sequences, 15% to 20% were seen once, and the ten largest hold 12%. The material sequenced was PBMCs or a T cell subset sorted from them (not recorded which). The receptors stem from an adult woman who had mild COVID-19 (a few samples of this study predate the infection). Cell type and time point are not known.

The gene calls are TRBV4-2 and TRBJ1-1; 7 bases match TRBD1. The CDR3 is made up of 16 amino acids. Germline loops: CDR1 LGHNA, CDR2 YNFKEQ. Unmatched junction bases numbered 4, after V lost 0 bases and J lost 0 bases. In nucleotides, the CDR3 is TGTGCCAGCAGCCAAGATCACAGGGGAATGAACACTGAAGCTTTCTTT. This translates into CASSQDHRGMNTEAFF.

The chain joins TRBV12-3 or TRBV12-4 to TRBJ1-1; D gene ambiguous. Trimming removed 2 bases from V and 2 bases from J, with 9 bases in between. CDR3 length equals 14 residues. The CDR3 is CASSLSSPNTEAFF. Here the CDR3 DNA reads TGTGCCAGCAGTTTATCGAGTCCCAACACTGAAGCTTTCTTT.

This rearrangement joins TRBV7-6 to TRBJ2-7, with no clear D. This CDR3 contains 14 residues. Germline CDR1 reads SGHVS; CDR2 reads FNYEAQ. V was shortened by 1 base and J by 2 bases, with 9 bases between the two germline ends. CDR3 DNA: TGTGCCAGCAGCTTAGACCCCCTAACCTACGAGCAGTACTTC. It specifies CASSLDPLTYEQYF.

CDR3 nucleotides: TGTGCCAGCCACGGGACAGGGAATAATCAGCCCCAGCATTTT. Its protein product is CASHGTGNNQPQHF. The chain recombines TRBV2 with TRBJ1-5; 9 bases line up with TRBD1. Germline values: CDR1 SNHLY, CDR2 FYNNEI. V lost 8 bases, J lost 4 bases, and 6 bases stayed unmatched. There are 14 residues in the CDR3. The variable domain in full, completed from reference TRBV2 and TRBJ1-5, reads EPEVTQTPSHQVTQMGQEVILRCVPISNHLYFYWYRQILGQKVEFLVSFYNNEISEKSEIFDDQFSVERPDGSNFTLKIRSTKLEDSAMYFCASHGTGNNQPQHFGDGTRLSIL.

The CDR3 DNA follows: TGTGCCGGTGGGACTAGCGGCAACAATGAGCAGTTCTTC. Its translation is CAGGTSGNNEQFF. The genes are TRBV7-9 and TRBJ2-1; TRBD2 matches at 11 bases. V lost 11 bases and J lost 5; bases outside the gene matches: 5. The CDR3 is 13 residues long. Germline CDR1 reads SEHNR; CDR2 reads FQNEAQ (reference sequence).

The chain has TRBV5-6 and TRBJ1-4; 8 nucleotides line up with TRBD1. This CDR3 is 14 amino acids long. V lost 4 bases, J lost 8 bases, and 7 bases stayed unmatched. In germline, CDR1 is SGHDT, CDR2 YYEEEE. CDR3: CASSTGQGREKLFF. The CDR3 region has the DNA TGTGCCAGCAGCACCGGACAGGGCCGGGAAAAACTGTTTTTT.

The V gene is TRBV20-1, the J gene TRBJ1-4, with D maybe TRBD1 (5 bases). Germline V gives CDR1 DFQATT, CDR2 SNEGSKA (reference sequence). Trimming shortened V by 0 bases and J by 5 bases, and 22 bases separated the two germline ends. The CDR3 covers 18 residues. CDR3 bases: TGCAGTGCTAGAGATGACGGGGCCTCTCGGTTGCTGAATGAAAAACTGTTTTTT. Protein: CSARDDGASRLLNEKLFF.

On this clonotype itself: Its ends do not fully match the called genes, so a read error is possible. The gene calls are TRBV7-9 and TRBJ2-5; 9 positions match TRBD2. In germline, CDR1 is SEHNR, CDR2 FQNEAQ (reference sequence). This CDR3 has 14 amino acids. This CDR3 reads CASSLAGNLETQYF. The CDR3, as DNA: TGTGCCAGCAGCCTAGCGGGAAATCTGGAGACCCAGTACTTC.

In this sample, this clonotype turned up a few times. The chain combines TRBV12-3 or TRBV12-4 with TRBJ1-5; 7 nucleotides align to TRBD1. The ends lost 3 bases at V and 4 bases at J; junction bases unmatched: 6. This CDR3 is built from 15 residues. This chain's CDR3 is CASSLADRENQPQHF. The CDR3 region has the DNA TGTGCCAGCAGTTTGGCCGACAGGGAAAATCAGCCCCAGCATTTT.

The chain employs TRBV27 and TRBJ2-2; no clear D. The V end was cut by 6 bases, the J end by 4 bases, with 12 bases between. The CDR3 extends over 14 amino acids. From germline, CDR1 is MNHEY and CDR2 SMNVEV (reference sequence). In DNA form, the CDR3 reads TGTGCCAGCAGATTTCGTTTAGGCACCGGGGAGCTGTTTTTT. The encoded protein is CASRFRLGTGELFF.

This rearrangement joins TRBV4-1 to TRBJ2-1; D is uncertain. In germline, CDR1 is MGHRA, CDR2 YSYEKL. Trimming took off 0 bases at V and 0 bases at J, with 9 bases between the two ends. The CDR3 contains 16 residues. The CDR3 DNA reads TGCGCCAGCAGCCAAGATCCGGCAAGCTCCTACAATGAGCAGTTCTTC. Translation: CASSQDPASSYNEQFF.

This clonotype was counted a few times. The chain combines TRBV7-9 with TRBJ1-3; the match to TRBD1 covers 7 bases. Germline CDR1 is SEHNR and CDR2 is FQNEAQ (reference sequence). V was clipped by 6 bases and J by 2 bases; unmatched bases: 10. The CDR3 runs to 16 residues. The chain's CDR3 is CASRPTTGLAGNTIYF. In nucleotides, the CDR3 is TGTGCCAGCAGACCAACGACAGGGTTGGCTGGAAACACCATATATTTT.

The chain carries TRBV5-1 and TRBJ2-5; possible D gene TRBD2, 5 bases. Deletions cut 3 bases from V and 3 bases from J, with 9 bases between. Germline loops: CDR1 SGHRS, CDR2 YFSETQ. The CDR3 is made up of 13 amino acids. CDR3 amino acids: CASSWVGEETQYF. The CDR3 coding sequence is TGCGCCAGCAGCTGGGTGGGAGAAGAGACCCAGTACTTC. The complete variable domain, with remaining parts taken from reference TRBV5-1 and TRBJ2-5, reads KAGVTQTPRYLIKTRGQQVTLSCSPISGHRSVSWYQQTPGQGLQFLFEYFSETQRNKGNFPGRFSGRQFSNSRSEMNVSTLELGDSALYLCASSWVGEETQYFGPGTRLLVL.

The CDR3, as DNA: TGTGCCAGCACTATCAGTCCTGGGGCCAACGTCCTGACTTTC. It encodes CASTISPGANVLTF. The V call is TRBV12-3 or TRBV12-4, the J call TRBJ2-6, with D unclear. The ends were cut back, 7 bases at V and 2 bases at J, with 9 bases in the middle. The CDR3 length is 14 residues.

A few counts support this clonotype. The chain employs TRBV7-6 and TRBJ2-1, with 10 positions matching TRBD2. Germline values: CDR1 SGHVS, CDR2 FNYEAQ. CDR3 length: 17 residues. Unmatched junction bases numbered 14, after V lost 5 bases and J lost 7 bases. CDR3 loop: CASSAAMWLAGENEQFF. DNA of the CDR3: TGTGCCAGCAGCGCTGCAATGTGGCTAGCGGGAGAGAATGAGCAGTTCTTC. Full variable domain (missing parts from reference TRBV7-6 and TRBJ2-1): GAGVSQSPRYKVTKRGQDVALRCDPISGHVSLYWYRQALGQGPEFLTYFNYEAQQDKSGLPNDRFSAERPEGSISTLTIQRTEQRDSAMYRCASSAAMWLAGENEQFFGPGTRLTVL.

In its sample, this clonotype was seen a few times. J is TRBJ1-2 and V is TRBV15; D is unclear. Germline V CDR1 and CDR2: LNHNV, YYDKDF (reference sequence). V was shortened by 0 bases and J by 7 bases, with 9 bases between the two germline ends. The CDR3 runs to 13 residues. CDR3 in amino acids: CATSRDLLGGYTF. In nucleotides, the CDR3 is TGTGCCACCAGCAGAGATCTTTTGGGTGGCTACACCTTC.

V gene TRBV7-9 combines with J gene TRBJ1-1; 9 bases agree with TRBD1. The junction had 15 bases not matched to a gene; V was cut back by 5 bases and J by 5 bases. The germline CDR1 and CDR2 sequences are SEHNR and FQNEAQ (reference sequence). The CDR3 is made up of 17 amino acids. This CDR3 is CASSMGRGTGKDTEAFF. The CDR3 nucleotides are TGTGCCAGCAGCATGGGGAGAGGGACAGGGAAGGATACTGAAGCTTTCTTT.